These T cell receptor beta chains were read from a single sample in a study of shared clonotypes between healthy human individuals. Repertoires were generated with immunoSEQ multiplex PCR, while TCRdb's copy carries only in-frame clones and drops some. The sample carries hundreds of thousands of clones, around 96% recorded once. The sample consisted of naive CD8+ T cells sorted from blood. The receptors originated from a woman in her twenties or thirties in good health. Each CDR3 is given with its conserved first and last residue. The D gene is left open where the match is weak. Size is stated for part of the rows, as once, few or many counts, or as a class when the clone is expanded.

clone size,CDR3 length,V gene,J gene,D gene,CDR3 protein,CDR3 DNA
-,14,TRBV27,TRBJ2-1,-,CASRREGLGNEQFF,TGTGCCAGCAGAAGAGAGGGACTGGGCAATGAGCAGTTCTTC
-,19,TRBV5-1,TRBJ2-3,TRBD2,CASSGLAGGPGLSTDTQYF,TGCGCCAGCAGTGGACTAGCGGGAGGGCCCGGTTTAAGCACAGATACGCAGTATTTT
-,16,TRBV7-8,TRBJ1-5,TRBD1,CASSLAVGTGWQPQHF,TGTGCCAGCAGCTTAGCGGTCGGGACAGGCTGGCAGCCCCAGCATTTT
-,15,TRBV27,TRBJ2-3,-,CASSPPSGRTDTQYF,TGTGCCAGCAGTCCCCCAAGCGGACGGACAGATACGCAGTATTTT
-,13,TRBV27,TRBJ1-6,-,CASSPTTGSPLHF,TGTGCCAGCAGTCCTACGACGGGATCACCCCTCCACTTT
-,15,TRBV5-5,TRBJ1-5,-,CASSSSGQSNQPQHF,TGTGCCAGCAGCTCATCAGGGCAGAGCAATCAGCCCCAGCATTTT
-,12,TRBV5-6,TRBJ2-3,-,CASSFGTDTQYF,TGTGCCAGCAGCTTTGGTACAGATACGCAGTATTTT
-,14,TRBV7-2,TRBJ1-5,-,CASSLTGSGQPQHF,TGTGCCAGCAGCTTAACAGGGTCGGGTCAGCCCCAGCATTTT
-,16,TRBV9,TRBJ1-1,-,CASSVGSGTLNTEAFF,TGTGCCAGCAGCGTAGGTAGTGGGACACTGAACACTGAAGCTTTCTTT
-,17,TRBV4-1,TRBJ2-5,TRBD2,CASSPPAGTSGQETQYF,TGCGCCAGCAGCCCCCCGGCTGGGACTAGCGGCCAAGAGACCCAGTACTTC
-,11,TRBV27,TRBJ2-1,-,CASSLNNEQFF,TGTGCCAGCAGCCTGAACAATGAGCAGTTCTTC
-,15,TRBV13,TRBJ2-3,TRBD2,CASSRREVLTDTQYF,TGTGCCAGCAGCCGGCGGGAGGTCCTCACAGATACGCAGTATTTT
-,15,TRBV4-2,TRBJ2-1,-,CASSQELILGNEQFF,TGTGCCAGCAGCCAGGAGCTAATACTGGGCAATGAGCAGTTCTTC
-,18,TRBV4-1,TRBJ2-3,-,CASSQGGVAVWEVDTQYF,TGCGCCAGCAGCCAAGGTGGGGTAGCGGTTTGGGAGGTAGATACGCAGTATTTT
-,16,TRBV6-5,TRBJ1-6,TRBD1,CASSLDRVSYNSPLHF,TGTGCCAGCAGTTTGGACAGGGTGTCCTATAATTCACCCCTCCACTTT
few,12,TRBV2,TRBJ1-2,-,CASSGQGSGYTF,TGTGCCAGCAGTGGTCAGGGTAGTGGCTACACCTTC
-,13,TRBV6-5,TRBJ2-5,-,CASSYDSRETQYF,TGTGCCAGCAGTTATGATTCCCGGGAGACCCAGTACTTC
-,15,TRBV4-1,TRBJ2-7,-,CASSRTGSGAYEQYF,TGCGCCAGCAGCCGTACAGGGAGTGGGGCCTACGAGCAGTACTTC
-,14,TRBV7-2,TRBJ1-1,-,CASSPSGGHTEAFF,TGTGCCAGCAGCCCTAGCGGCGGCCACACTGAAGCTTTCTTT
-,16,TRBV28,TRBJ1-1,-,CASSFSGQTMNTEAFF,TGTGCCAGCAGTTTTTCTGGACAGACCATGAACACTGAAGCTTTCTTT
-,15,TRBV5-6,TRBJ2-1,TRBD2,CASSRLADQYNEQFF,TGTGCCAGCAGCAGACTAGCGGATCAATACAATGAGCAGTTCTTC
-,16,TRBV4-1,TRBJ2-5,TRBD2,CASSQGLAGAKETQYF,TGCGCCAGCAGTCAAGGACTAGCAGGAGCAAAGGAGACCCAGTACTTC
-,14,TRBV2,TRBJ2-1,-,CASMWEAPGREQFF,TGTGCCAGCATGTGGGAAGCTCCCGGTCGGGAGCAGTTCTTC
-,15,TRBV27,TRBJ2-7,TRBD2,CASSPRLAGNYEQYF,TGTGCCAGCAGTCCAAGACTAGCGGGGAACTACGAGCAGTACTTC
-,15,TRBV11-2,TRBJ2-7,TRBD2,CASSLGAGGSYEQYF,TGTGCCAGCAGCTTAGGAGCGGGAGGATCCTACGAGCAGTACTTC
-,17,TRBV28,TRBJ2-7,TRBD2,CASSLIGLGGLLYEQYF,TGTGCCAGCAGTTTAATAGGGTTGGGGGGGTTGCTCTACGAGCAGTACTTC
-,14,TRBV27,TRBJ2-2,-,CASAGGLFTGELFF,TGTGCCAGTGCAGGGGGACTTTTCACCGGGGAGCTGTTTTTT
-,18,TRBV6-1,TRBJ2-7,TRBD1,CASSEYQETGRPLYEQYF,TGTGCCAGCAGTGAATATCAGGAGACAGGGCGGCCACTCTACGAGCAGTACTTC
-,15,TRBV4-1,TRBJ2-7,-,CASSQDASRSYEQYF,TGCGCCAGCAGCCAAGATGCCAGCAGGTCCTACGAGCAGTACTTC
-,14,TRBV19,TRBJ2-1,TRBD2,CASSTQGTRDEQFF,TGTGCCAGTAGTACCCAAGGGACTAGGGATGAGCAGTTCTTC
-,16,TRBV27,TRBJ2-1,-,CASSPALGSGLNEQFF,TGTGCCAGCAGTCCCGCCCTCGGTAGCGGACTCAATGAGCAGTTCTTC
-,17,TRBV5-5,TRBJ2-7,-,CASSLERPGLVSYEQYF,TGTGCCAGCAGCTTGGAACGGCCGGGACTCGTCTCATACGAGCAGTACTTC
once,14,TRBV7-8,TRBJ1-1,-,CASSFGAQRNEAFF,TGTGCCAGCAGCTTCGGGGCACAGAGAAATGAAGCTTTCTTT
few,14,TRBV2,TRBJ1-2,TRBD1,CASTLGQGAYGYTF,TGTGCCAGCACCCTCGGACAGGGGGCGTATGGCTACACCTTC
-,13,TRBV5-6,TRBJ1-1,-,CASSAGPNTEAFF,TGTGCCAGCAGCGCCGGACCGAACACTGAAGCTTTCTTT
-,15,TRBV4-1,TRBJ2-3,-,CASSQEGRGTDMQYF,TGCGCCAGCAGCCAAGAAGGCAGGGGCACAGATATGCAGTATTTT
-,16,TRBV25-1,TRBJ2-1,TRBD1,CASSVTGQGAYNEQFF,TGTGCCAGCAGTGTCACAGGACAGGGGGCCTACAATGAGCAGTTCTTC
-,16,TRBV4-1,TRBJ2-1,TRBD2,CASSQRPGGSYNEQFF,TGCGCCAGCAGCCAGCGGCCGGGAGGCAGTTACAATGAGCAGTTCTTC
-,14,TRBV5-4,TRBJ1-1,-,CASSPVGLNTEAFF,TGTGCCAGCAGCCCGGTAGGCTTGAACACTGAAGCTTTCTTT
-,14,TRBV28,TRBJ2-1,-,CASSFRQIYNEQFF,TGTGCCAGCAGTTTTCGACAGATTTACAATGAGCAGTTCTTC
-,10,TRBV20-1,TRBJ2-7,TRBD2,CSAGTGGTYF,TGCAGTGCTGGGACGGGGGGTACGTACTTC
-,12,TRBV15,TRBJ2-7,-,CATSRNGGEQYF,TGTGCCACCAGCAGGAATGGAGGCGAGCAGTACTTC